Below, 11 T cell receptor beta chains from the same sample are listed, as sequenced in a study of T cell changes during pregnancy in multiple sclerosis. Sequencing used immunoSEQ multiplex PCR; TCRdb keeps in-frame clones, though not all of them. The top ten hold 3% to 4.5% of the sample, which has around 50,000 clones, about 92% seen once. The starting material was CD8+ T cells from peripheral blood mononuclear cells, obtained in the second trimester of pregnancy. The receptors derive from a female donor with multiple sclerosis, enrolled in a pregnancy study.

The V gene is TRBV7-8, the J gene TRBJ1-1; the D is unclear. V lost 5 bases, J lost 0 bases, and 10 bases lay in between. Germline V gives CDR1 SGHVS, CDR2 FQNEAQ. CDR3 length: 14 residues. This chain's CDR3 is CASSPPRLNTEAFF. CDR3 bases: TGTGCCAGCAGCCCACCGCGGTTGAACACTGAAGCTTTCTTT.

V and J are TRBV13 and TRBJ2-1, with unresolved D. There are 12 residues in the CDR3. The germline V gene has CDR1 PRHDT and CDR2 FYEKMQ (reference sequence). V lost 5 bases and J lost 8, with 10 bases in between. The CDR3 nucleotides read TGTGCCAGCAGCCCACTTAACCATGAGCAGTTCTTC. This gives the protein CASSPLNHEQFF.

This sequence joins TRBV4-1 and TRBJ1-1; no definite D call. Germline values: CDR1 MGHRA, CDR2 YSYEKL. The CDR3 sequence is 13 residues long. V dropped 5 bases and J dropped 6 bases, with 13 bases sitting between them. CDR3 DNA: TGCGCCAGCAGCTATGGGGAGAGGGCTGAAGCTTTCTTT. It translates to CASSYGERAEAFF.

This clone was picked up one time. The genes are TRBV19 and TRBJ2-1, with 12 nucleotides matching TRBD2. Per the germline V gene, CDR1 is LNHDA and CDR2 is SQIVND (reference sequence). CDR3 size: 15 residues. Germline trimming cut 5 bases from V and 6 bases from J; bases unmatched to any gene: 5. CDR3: CASSPGTSGPNEQFF. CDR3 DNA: TGTGCCAGTAGTCCTGGGACTAGCGGGCCCAATGAGCAGTTCTTC.

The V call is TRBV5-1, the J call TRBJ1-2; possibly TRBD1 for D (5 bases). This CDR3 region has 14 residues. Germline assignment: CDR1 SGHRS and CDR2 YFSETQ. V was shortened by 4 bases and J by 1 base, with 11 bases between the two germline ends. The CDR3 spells CASSPRRGNYGYTF. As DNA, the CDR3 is TGCGCCAGCAGCCCAAGGAGGGGTAACTATGGCTACACCTTC.

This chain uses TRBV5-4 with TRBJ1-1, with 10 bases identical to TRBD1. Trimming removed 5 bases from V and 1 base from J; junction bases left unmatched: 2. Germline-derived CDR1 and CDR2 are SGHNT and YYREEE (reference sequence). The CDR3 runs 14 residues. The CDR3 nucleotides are TGTGCCAGCAGGGGACAGGGGTCGAACACTGAAGCTTTCTTT. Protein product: CASRGQGSNTEAFF. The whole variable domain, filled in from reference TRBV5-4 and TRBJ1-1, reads ETGVTQSPTHLIKTRGQQVTLRCSSQSGHNTVSWYQQALGQGPQFIFQYYREEENGRGNFPPRFSGLQFPNYSSELNVNALELDDSALYLCASRGQGSNTEAFFGQGTRLTVV.

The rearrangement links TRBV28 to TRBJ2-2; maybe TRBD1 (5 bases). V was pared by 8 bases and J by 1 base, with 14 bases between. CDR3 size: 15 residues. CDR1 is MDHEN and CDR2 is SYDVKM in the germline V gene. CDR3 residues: CASAEGAENTGELFF. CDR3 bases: TGTGCCAGCGCGGAAGGGGCTGAGAACACCGGGGAGCTGTTTTTT. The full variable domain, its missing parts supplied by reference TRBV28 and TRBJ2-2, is DVKVTQSSRYLVKRTGEKVFLECVQDMDHENMFWYRQDPGLGLRLIYFSYDVKMKEKGDIPEGYSVSREKKERFSLILESASTNQTSMYLCASAEGAENTGELFFGEGSRLTVL.

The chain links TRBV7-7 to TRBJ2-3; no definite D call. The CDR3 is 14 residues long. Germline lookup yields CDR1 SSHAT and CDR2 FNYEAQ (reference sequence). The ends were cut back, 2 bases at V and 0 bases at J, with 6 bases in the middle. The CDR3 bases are TGTGCCAGCAGCTTAACCGGGAGCACAGATACGCAGTATTTT. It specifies CASSLTGSTDTQYF.

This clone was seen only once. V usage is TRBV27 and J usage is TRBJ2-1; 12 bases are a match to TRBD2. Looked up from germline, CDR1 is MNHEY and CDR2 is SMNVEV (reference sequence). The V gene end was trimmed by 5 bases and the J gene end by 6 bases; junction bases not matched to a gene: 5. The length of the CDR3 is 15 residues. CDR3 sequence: CASSLLAGGPNEQFF. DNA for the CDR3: TGTGCCAGCAGTCTCCTAGCGGGAGGGCCCAATGAGCAGTTCTTC.

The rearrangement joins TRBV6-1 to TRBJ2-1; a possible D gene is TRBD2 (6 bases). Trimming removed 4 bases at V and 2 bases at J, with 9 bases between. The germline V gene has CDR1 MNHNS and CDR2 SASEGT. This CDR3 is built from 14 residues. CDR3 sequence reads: CASSGGVTYNEQFF. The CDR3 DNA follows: TGTGCCAGCAGTGGCGGGGTTACCTACAATGAGCAGTTCTTC.

The CDR3 bases are TGTGCCAGAAGACGTGGACAGGGCAATTCCGAGCAGTACTTC. Its protein is CARRRGQGNSEQYF. The chain links TRBV5-3 to TRBJ2-7; 8 bases align to TRBD1. TRBV5-3 has ORF status, its function being uncertain. The CDR3 contains 14 residues. With V trimmed by 5 bases and J by 6 bases, 10 bases remained unmatched.